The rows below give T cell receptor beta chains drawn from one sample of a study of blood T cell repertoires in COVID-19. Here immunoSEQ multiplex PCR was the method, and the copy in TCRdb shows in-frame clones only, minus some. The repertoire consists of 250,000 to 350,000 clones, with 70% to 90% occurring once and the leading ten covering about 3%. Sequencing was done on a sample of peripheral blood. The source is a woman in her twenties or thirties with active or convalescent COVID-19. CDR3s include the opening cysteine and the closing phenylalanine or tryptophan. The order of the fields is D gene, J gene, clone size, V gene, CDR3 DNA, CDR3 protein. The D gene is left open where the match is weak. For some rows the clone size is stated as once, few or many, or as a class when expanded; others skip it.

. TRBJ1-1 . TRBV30 TGTGCCTGGACCCCTTTGGACACCCGATACACTGAAGCTTTCTTT CAWTPLDTRYTEAFF
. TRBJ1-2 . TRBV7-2 TGTGCCAGCAGCACCGACTTCTCTAACTATGGCTACACCTTC CASSTDFSNYGYTF
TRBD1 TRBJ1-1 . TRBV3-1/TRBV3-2 TGTGCCAGCAGCCGACAGGGGGCCACTGAAGCTTTCTTT CASSRQGATEAFF
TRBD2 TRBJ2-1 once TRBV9 TGTGCCAGCAGCGTAGGAGCGGGGGGGCCGAATGAGCAGTTCTTC CASSVGAGGPNEQFF
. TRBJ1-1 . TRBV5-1 TGCGCCAGCAGCTTAAGGGGGAACACTGAAGCTTTCTTT CASSLRGNTEAFF
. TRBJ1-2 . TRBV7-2 TGTGCCAGCAGCCCAGCTGCGGGTAGGAGAAACTATGGCTACACCTTC CASSPAAGRRNYGYTF
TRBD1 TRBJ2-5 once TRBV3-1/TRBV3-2 TGTGCCAGCAGCCAAGTTGGGACAGTAAAGAAACCCCAAGAGACCCAGTACTTC CASSQVGTVKKPQETQYF
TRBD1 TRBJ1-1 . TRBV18 TGTGCCAGCTCACCGTACAGGGGAAACACTGAAGCTTTCTTT CASSPYRGNTEAFF
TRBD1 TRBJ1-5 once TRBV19 TGTGCCAGTAGTATTTCAGGGGGCGTGATAGACAATCAGCCCCAGCATTTT CASSISGGVIDNQPQHF
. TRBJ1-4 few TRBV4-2 TGTGCCAGCAGCCCTCGCGGGGTGAATGAAAAACTGTTTTTT CASSPRGVNEKLFF
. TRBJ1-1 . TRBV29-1 TGCAGCGTTGGAGTACAGGGCCAGAACACTGAAGCTTTCTTT CSVGVQGQNTEAFF
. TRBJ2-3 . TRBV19 TGTGCCAGTAGTACGACAGTGAGCCTAGCGGATACGCAGTATTTT CASSTTVSLADTQYF
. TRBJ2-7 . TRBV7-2 TGTGCCAGCAGAACAGGGCAATCCTACGAGCAGTACTTC CASRTGQSYEQYF
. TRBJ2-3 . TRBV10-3 TGTGCCATCAGTGACCCCCGAGCGGCAGGCACAGATACGCAGTATTTT CAISDPRAAGTDTQYF
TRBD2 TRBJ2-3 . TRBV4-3 TGCGCCAGCAGAAAGCGGCTAGCGGGGGGAGATACGCAGTATTTT CASRKRLAGGDTQYF
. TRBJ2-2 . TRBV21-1 TGTGCCAGCAGCAATGGACAGGGCGCCGGGGAGCTGTTTTTT CASSNGQGAGELFF
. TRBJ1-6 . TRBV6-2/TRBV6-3 TGTGCCAGCAGTTACCAGGGATCACCCCTCCACTTT CASSYQGSPLHF
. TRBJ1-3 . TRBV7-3 TGTGCCAGCAGCCCCGGTGGTTTTCTCTCTGGAAACACCATATATTTT CASSPGGFLSGNTIYF
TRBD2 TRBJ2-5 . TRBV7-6 TGTGCCAGCAGCTTAGCGCTTGGGGGGGGAGAGACCCAGTACTTC CASSLALGGGETQYF
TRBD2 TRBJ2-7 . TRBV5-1 TGCGCCAGCAGCTTGGCAGTATTGGGGGGGTTAGAGGCCTACGAGCAGTACTTC CASSLAVLGGLEAYEQYF
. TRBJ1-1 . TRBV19 TGTGCTTCGCAAAGGGGCGATGAAGCTTTCTTT CASQRGDEAFF
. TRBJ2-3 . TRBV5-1 TGCGCCAGCAGCACTGGACACGAGCGATCCACAGATACGCAGTATTTT CASSTGHERSTDTQYF
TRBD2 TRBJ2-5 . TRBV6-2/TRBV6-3 TGTGCCAGCAGTTACCCAGCTAGCGGGGGCCAAGAGACCCAGTACTTC CASSYPASGGQETQYF